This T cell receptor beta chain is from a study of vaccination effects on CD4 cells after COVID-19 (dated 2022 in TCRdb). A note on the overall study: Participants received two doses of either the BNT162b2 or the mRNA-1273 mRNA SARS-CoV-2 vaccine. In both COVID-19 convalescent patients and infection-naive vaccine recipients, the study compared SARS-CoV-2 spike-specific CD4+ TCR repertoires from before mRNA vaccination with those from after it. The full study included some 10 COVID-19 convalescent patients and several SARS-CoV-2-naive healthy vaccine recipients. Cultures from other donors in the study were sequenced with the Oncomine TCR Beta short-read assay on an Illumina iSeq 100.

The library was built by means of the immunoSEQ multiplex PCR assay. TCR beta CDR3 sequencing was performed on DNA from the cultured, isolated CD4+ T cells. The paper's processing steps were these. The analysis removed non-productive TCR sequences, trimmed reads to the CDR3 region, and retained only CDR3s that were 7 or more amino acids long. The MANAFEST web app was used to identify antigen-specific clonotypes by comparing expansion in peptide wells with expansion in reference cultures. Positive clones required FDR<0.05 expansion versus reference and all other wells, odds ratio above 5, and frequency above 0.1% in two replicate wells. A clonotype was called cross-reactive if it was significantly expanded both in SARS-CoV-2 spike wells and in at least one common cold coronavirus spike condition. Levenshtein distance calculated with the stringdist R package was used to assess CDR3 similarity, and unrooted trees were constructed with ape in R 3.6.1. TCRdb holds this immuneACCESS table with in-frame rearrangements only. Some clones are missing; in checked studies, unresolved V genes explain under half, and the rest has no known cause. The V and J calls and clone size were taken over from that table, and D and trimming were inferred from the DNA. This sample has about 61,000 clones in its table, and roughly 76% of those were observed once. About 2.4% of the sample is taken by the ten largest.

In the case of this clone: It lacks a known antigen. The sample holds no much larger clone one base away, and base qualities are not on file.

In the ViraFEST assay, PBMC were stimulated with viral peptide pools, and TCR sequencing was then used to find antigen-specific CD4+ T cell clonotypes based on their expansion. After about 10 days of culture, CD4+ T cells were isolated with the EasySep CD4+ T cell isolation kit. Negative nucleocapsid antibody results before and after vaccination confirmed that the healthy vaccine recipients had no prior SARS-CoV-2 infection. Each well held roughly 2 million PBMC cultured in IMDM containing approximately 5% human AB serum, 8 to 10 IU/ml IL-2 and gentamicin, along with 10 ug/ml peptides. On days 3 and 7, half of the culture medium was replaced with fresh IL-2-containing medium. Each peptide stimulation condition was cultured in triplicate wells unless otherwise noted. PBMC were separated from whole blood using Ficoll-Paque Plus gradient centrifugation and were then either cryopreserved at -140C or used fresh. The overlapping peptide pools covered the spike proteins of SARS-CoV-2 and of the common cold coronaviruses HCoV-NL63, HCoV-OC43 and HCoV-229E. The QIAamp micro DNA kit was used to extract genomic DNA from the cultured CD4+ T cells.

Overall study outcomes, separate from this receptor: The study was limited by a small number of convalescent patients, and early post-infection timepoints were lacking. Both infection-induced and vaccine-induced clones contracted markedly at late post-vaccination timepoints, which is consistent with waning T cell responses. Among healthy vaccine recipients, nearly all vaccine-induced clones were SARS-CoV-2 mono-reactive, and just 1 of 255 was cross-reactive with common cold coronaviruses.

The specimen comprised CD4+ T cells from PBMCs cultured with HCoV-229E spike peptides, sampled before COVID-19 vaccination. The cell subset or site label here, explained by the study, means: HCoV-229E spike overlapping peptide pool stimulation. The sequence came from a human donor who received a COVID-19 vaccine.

The sequenced DNA: TGTGCCACCAGCAGAGATCTCGGCACCAACACCGGGGAGCTGTTTTTT. This translates into CATSRDLGTNTGELFF. The rearranged segments are TRBV15 and TRBJ2-2, with no confidently assigned D gene. The CDR3, from cysteine to phenylalanine, totals 16 residues. Only the CDR3 DNA stays, 48 bases, in frame from base 1. Trimming takes 0 bases from V and 2 bases from J, and the germline ends sit 10 bases apart. Via the germline V gene (reference sequence), CDR1 is LNHNV and CDR2 YYDKDF.